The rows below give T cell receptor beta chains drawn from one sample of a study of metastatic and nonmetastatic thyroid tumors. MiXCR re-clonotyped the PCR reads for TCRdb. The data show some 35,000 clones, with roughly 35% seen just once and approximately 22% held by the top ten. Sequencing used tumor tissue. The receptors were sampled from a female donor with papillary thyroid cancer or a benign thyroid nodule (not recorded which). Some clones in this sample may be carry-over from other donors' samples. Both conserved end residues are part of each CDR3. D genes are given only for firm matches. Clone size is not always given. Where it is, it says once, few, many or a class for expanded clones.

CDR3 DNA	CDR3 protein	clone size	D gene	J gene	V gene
TGTGCCAGCAGCCAGACAGGGGGTACCTACGAGCAGTACTTC	CASSQTGGTYEQYF	NA	TRBD1	TRBJ2-7	TRBV28
TGTGCCAGCAGCATAGGGACACCCTCGGGTCAGCCCCAGCATTTT	CASSIGTPSGQPQHF	NA	NA	TRBJ1-5	TRBV6-1
TGTGCCAGCAGCACCGGACAGGGCCGGGGGACAGATACGCAGTATTTT	CASSTGQGRGTDTQYF	NA	TRBD1	TRBJ2-3	TRBV13
TGTGCCAGCAGTTTAGGGACAGGGAACTCCTACGAGCAGTACTTC	CASSLGTGNSYEQYF	few	TRBD1	TRBJ2-7	TRBV27
TGTGCCATCAGTGAAAATCGGGGGGGCTCTGGAAACACCATATATTTT	CAISENRGGSGNTIYF	few	NA	TRBJ1-3	TRBV10-3
TGCAGCGTCGTGGATGGGGTAAGCGAGCAGTTCTTC	CSVVDGVSEQFF	NA	NA	TRBJ2-1	TRBV29-1
TGCAGTGCTAACCTATACAGGGGGTCTTCCGGGGCCACTGAAGCTTTCTTT	CSANLYRGSSGATEAFF	NA	TRBD1	TRBJ1-1	TRBV20-1
TGTGCCACCAGTGGTGCCTCTTTGGACAATGAGCAGTTCTTC	CATSGASLDNEQFF	NA	NA	TRBJ2-1	TRBV24-1
TGTGCCAGCAGTGAACTAGCGGGGAGCTCCTACGAGCAGTACTTC	CASSELAGSSYEQYF	few	TRBD2	TRBJ2-7	TRBV6-4
TGCAGTGCTAGAGTTGGGCTCGGGGGGGTCCTCTCCTACGAGCAGTACTTC	CSARVGLGGVLSYEQYF	NA	TRBD2	TRBJ2-7	TRBV20-1
TGTGCCTGGGGGGGACAGAACCGCTATGGCTACACCTTC	CAWGGQNRYGYTF	once	TRBD1	TRBJ1-2	TRBV30
TGCGCCAGCAGCCTGTGGGACACAGATACGCAGTATTTT	CASSLWDTDTQYF	NA	NA	TRBJ2-3	TRBV5-1
TGTGCCAGCAGTTATCCCACTGAAGCTTTCTTT	CASSYPTEAFF	NA	NA	TRBJ1-1	TRBV6-2/TRBV6-3
TGCACCCCCGGAAGCGGGGTTGAGACCCAGTACTTC	CTPGSGVETQYF	NA	TRBD2	TRBJ2-5	TRBV20-1
TGTGCCTGGAGTTACGGGACAGGGCAAGAGACCCAGTACTTC	CAWSYGTGQETQYF	NA	TRBD1	TRBJ2-5	TRBV30
TGCAGTGCTCAGGGGGACGGCATTTATAGCAATCAGCCCCAGCATTTT	CSAQGDGIYSNQPQHF	NA	TRBD1	TRBJ1-5	TRBV20-1
TGTGCCAGCAGCCACCGGGACCGAAACTACGAGCAGTACTTC	CASSHRDRNYEQYF	medium-sized	NA	TRBJ2-7	TRBV7-9
TGCGCCAGCAGCTTGGGCAGGGCGACAGATACGCAGTATTTT	CASSLGRATDTQYF	many	NA	TRBJ2-3	TRBV5-1
TGTGCCAGCAGTGAAGAGGCTAGCGTGAGTATCGAGCAGTACTTC	CASSEEASVSIEQYF	NA	NA	TRBJ2-7	TRBV2
TGCGCCAGCAGGCGGTCCGGAGTCGACGAGCAGTACTTC	CASRRSGVDEQYF	NA	NA	TRBJ2-7	TRBV5-1
TGTGCCAGTAGTCCCCGAACCCTCGGGGAGCAGTTCTTC	CASSPRTLGEQFF	few	NA	TRBJ2-1	TRBV19
TGTGCCAGAATGGGGAGAGGAAGCACAGATACGCAGTATTTT	CARMGRGSTDTQYF	NA	NA	TRBJ2-3	TRBV2
TGTGCCAGCAGTTTGGCAAGGGGAGGTGAGCAGTTCTTC	CASSLARGGEQFF	few	NA	TRBJ2-1	TRBV28
TGTGCCACCAGCTCGCCCTCGGGTGGGTACGAGCAGTACTTC	CATSSPSGGYEQYF	few	NA	TRBJ2-7	TRBV15
TGCAGTGCATCAGGGTCGGGGATCGGCCTTGGGGAGCAGTACTTC	CSASGSGIGLGEQYF	many	NA	TRBJ2-7	TRBV20-1
TGTGCCTGGATGGGCCGCGCGCCCCGGGGCACTGAAGCTTTCTTT	CAWMGRAPRGTEAFF	NA	NA	TRBJ1-1	TRBV30
TGCAGTGCTAGAGAGCGAGGTCCCACCTACAATGAGCAGTTCTTC	CSARERGPTYNEQFF	NA	NA	TRBJ2-1	TRBV20-1
TGTGCCAGCAGTGACCAACAGGCTCAGAACACTGAAGCTTTCTTT	CASSDQQAQNTEAFF	few	NA	TRBJ1-1	TRBV6-4
TGTGCCAGCCCCCGGGACTATAATTCACCCCTCCACTTT	CASPRDYNSPLHF	NA	NA	TRBJ1-6	TRBV27
TGTGCCACCAGCCAATCAGTCGGCGGCTACACCTTC	CATSQSVGGYTF	NA	NA	TRBJ1-2	TRBV15
TGTGCCAGCAGCTCTGGACAGGCTCATGGCTACACCTTC	CASSSGQAHGYTF	NA	TRBD1	TRBJ1-2	TRBV11-2
TGTGCCAGCAGCTTATCCCTCGGAGATTTCTACAATGAGCAGTTCTTC	CASSLSLGDFYNEQFF	NA	NA	TRBJ2-1	TRBV11-1
TGTGCCAGCAGTAGAGGGACGGTAGAAGGGCAGCCCCAGCATTTT	CASSRGTVEGQPQHF	few	NA	TRBJ1-5	TRBV2
TGCGCCAGCAGCCAAGAGAGCCCAGGGACCTCTGGGGCCAACGTCCTGACTTTC	CASSQESPGTSGANVLTF	NA	NA	TRBJ2-6	TRBV4-1
TGTGCCAGCAGCCCCGACGGGGGCGATGACACTGAAGCTTTCTTT	CASSPDGGDDTEAFF	NA	NA	TRBJ1-1	TRBV7-3
TGTGCCAGCAGTTACTCGTCCGGGAGGGAGGAGCAGTACTTC	CASSYSSGREEQYF	few	TRBD2	TRBJ2-7	TRBV6-6
TGTGCCACCGGACAGGGCTCCACAGATACGCAGTATTTT	CATGQGSTDTQYF	few	TRBD1	TRBJ2-3	TRBV15
TGTGCCAGCAGTGAAAACAGGGTTGAGGGCTACACCTTC	CASSENRVEGYTF	few	NA	TRBJ1-2	TRBV2
TGTGCCAGCAGCCAACAGGGTTATCAGCCCCAGCATTTT	CASSQQGYQPQHF	NA	NA	TRBJ1-5	TRBV6-2/TRBV6-3